Listed here are 18 T cell receptor beta chains from one sample, sequenced in a study of PD-1 blockade in mismatch repair-deficient tumors. The method was immunoSEQ multiplex PCR; TCRdb's version includes in-frame clones alone and lacks a portion of them. The sample holds some 84,000 clones, approximately 81% seen once. Sequenced here: peripheral blood, sampled 12 weeks after starting pembrolizumab. The receptors here all came from an adult with mismatch repair-deficient cancer.

The chain uses TRBV18 and TRBJ1-5; a weak D match, TRBD1 (5 bases). V dropped 2 bases and J dropped 6 bases, with 14 bases sitting between them. Germline lookup yields CDR1 KGHSH and CDR2 LQKENI. This CDR3 comprises 15 residues. The CDR3 protein is CASSPGTQGVQPQHF. The CDR3 bases are TGTGCCAGCTCACCAGGGACGCAAGGGGTTCAGCCCCAGCATTTT.

This clone has a handful of counts. This chain joins TRBV27 and TRBJ2-3; 7 nucleotides agree with TRBD2. J gave up 0 bases and V 5 bases, and 5 bases lay outside the gene matches. CDR1 and CDR2 from the germline V gene are MNHEY and SMNVEV (reference sequence). The CDR3 loop spans 15 amino acids. The CDR3 reads CASSPSGTSTDTQYF. CDR3 DNA: TGTGCCAGCAGTCCAAGCGGGACTAGCACAGATACGCAGTATTTT.

Concerning this clone itself: The same CDR3 can be traced to other DNA sequences in this sample. The chain combines TRBV7-9 with TRBJ2-2; 10 positions match TRBD2. The CDR3 length is 17 residues. The V gene end was trimmed by 1 base and the J gene end by 2 bases; junction bases not matched to a gene: 4. CDR1 and CDR2 (germline): SEHNR, FQNEAQ (reference sequence). The CDR3 DNA sequence: TGTGCCAGCAGCTTAGGCCTAGCGGGAGCTAACACCGGGGAGCTGTTTTTT. Translating it yields CASSLGLAGANTGELFF.

Only one count was recorded for this clone. V and J are TRBV18 and TRBJ2-2; D tentatively reads TRBD1 or TRBD2 (5 bases each). Per germline, CDR1 KGHSH and CDR2 LQKENI. CDR3 length: 15 residues. The V end was cut by 2 bases, the J end by 0 bases, with 7 bases between. The DNA of the CDR3 is TGTGCCAGCTCACCAGGGGGAACGAACACCGGGGAGCTGTTTTTT. Its protein product is CASSPGGTNTGELFF.

The chain couples TRBV29-1 to TRBJ2-7; D is ambiguous. CDR1 is SQVTM and CDR2 is ANQGSEA in the germline V gene. The length of the CDR3 is 14 residues. The V and J ends lost 6 bases and 3 bases respectively, with 18 bases between them. CDR3 residues: CSVAPTAANYEQYF. The CDR3 nucleotides read TGCAGCGTCGCACCGACTGCCGCCAACTACGAGCAGTACTTC.

V and J are TRBV4-1 and TRBJ2-7; D gene ambiguous. CDR3 length: 14 amino acids. Germline V lookup: CDR1 MGHRA, CDR2 YSYEKL. V was cut by 4 bases and J by 2 bases, with 12 bases left in between. Written as DNA, the CDR3 is TGCGCCAGCAGCCGGGTAACAGATGCCTACGAGCAGTACTTC. Its protein is CASSRVTDAYEQYF.

The V and J genes are TRBV5-1 and TRBJ1-4, with 9 bases fitting TRBD1. The CDR3 covers 15 residues. The ends lost 4 bases at V and 6 bases at J; junction bases unmatched: 7. Germline V gives CDR1 SGHRS, CDR2 YFSETQ. CDR3 DNA sequence: TGCGCCAGCAGCGGCGGGGACAGGGACTATGAAAAACTGTTTTTT. The encoded protein is CASSGGDRDYEKLFF. Variable domain in full (rest from reference TRBV5-1 and TRBJ1-4): KAGVTQTPRYLIKTRGQQVTLSCSPISGHRSVSWYQQTPGQGLQFLFEYFSETQRNKGNFPGRFSGRQFSNSRSEMNVSTLELGDSALYLCASSGGDRDYEKLFFGSGTQLSVL.

V and J are TRBV5-1 and TRBJ2-1; no clear D gene. The V end lost 7 bases, the J end lost 8 bases, and 19 bases lay between the germline ends. The CDR3 has 14 residues. CDR1 and CDR2 (germline): SGHRS, YFSETQ. CDR3 loop: CASSGSIGVDEQFF. CDR3 in DNA: TGCGCCAGCTCGGGCAGTATAGGAGTTGATGAGCAGTTCTTC.

The rearrangement joins TRBV6-5 to TRBJ2-5; TRBD1 aligns across 12 bases. The CDR3 length is 15 residues. CDR1 MNHEY and CDR2 SVGAGI come from the germline V gene. V was pared by 7 bases and J by 5 bases, with 8 bases of the junction left unmatched. CDR3 protein: CASIGTGGAGETQYF. The CDR3 nucleotides are TGTGCCAGCATAGGGACAGGGGGCGCCGGGGAGACCCAGTACTTC.

This clone was observed a single time. The chain has TRBV10-3 and TRBJ2-3; perhaps TRBD2 as D (6 bases). Germline CDR1 is ENHRY and CDR2 is SYGVKD. The CDR3 extends over 15 amino acids. Trimming removed 0 bases from V and 1 base from J, with 8 bases in between. The CDR3 sequence: CAISESGGGTDTQYF. In nucleotides, the CDR3 is TGTGCCATCAGTGAGTCCGGGGGAGGCACAGATACGCAGTATTTT.

V usage is TRBV27 and J usage is TRBJ1-2, with 7 bases that match TRBD1. The CDR3 totals 17 residues. V was pared by 7 bases and J by 2 bases, with 16 bases of the junction left unmatched. CDR1 is MNHEY, CDR2 SMNVEV, per germline (reference sequence). The CDR3 nucleotides read TGTGCCAGCACCACCCAGGGGGGGGCAGGGTTGAACTATGGCTACACCTTC. Protein sequence: CASTTQGGAGLNYGYTF.

The chain combines TRBV7-3 with TRBJ2-7; 10 bases map to TRBD2. The CDR3 consists of 16 residues. CDR1 is SGHTA and CDR2 is FQGTGA in the germline V gene. With 2 bases clipped from V and 0 bases from J, the junction kept 4 bases outside the gene matches. The CDR3 sequence: CASSLGSGRLSYEQYF. The CDR3 DNA follows: TGTGCCAGCAGCTTAGGTAGCGGGAGGCTCTCCTACGAGCAGTACTTC.

The rearrangement uses TRBV11-2 and TRBJ1-1; 8 nucleotides agree with TRBD1. Germline lookup yields CDR1 SGHAT and CDR2 FQNNGV. The CDR3 sequence is 14 residues long. After removal of 4 bases from V and 4 bases from J, the junction contained 5 bases not matched to a gene. The CDR3, as DNA: TGTGCCAGCAGCTATGGGACAGGTATCACTGAAGCTTTCTTT. It encodes CASSYGTGITEAFF.

The chain has TRBV6-1 and TRBJ1-5; a possible D gene is TRBD1 (5 bases). Trimming took 4 bases from V and 0 from J, leaving 10 bases between them. Per the germline V gene, CDR1 is MNHNS and CDR2 is SASEGT. This CDR3 spans 15 amino acids. CDR3 sequence: CASSARDYSNQPQHF. The CDR3 DNA is TGTGCCAGCAGTGCCAGGGATTATAGCAATCAGCCCCAGCATTTT.

This chain uses TRBV6-6 with TRBJ2-3; 10 positions agree with TRBD1. Germline CDR1 and CDR2: MNHNY and SVGAGI (reference sequence). V lost 6 bases, J lost 3 bases, and 6 bases stayed unmatched. This CDR3 is 15 amino acids long. CDR3 sequence (DNA): TGTGCCAGCAGGATGACAGGGGGCGAGACAGATACGCAGTATTTT. Its protein is CASRMTGGETDTQYF.

The J gene is TRBJ1-1, the V gene TRBV6-1, with TRBD1 as a possible D gene (5 bases). V lost 4 bases and J 7 bases, leaving 22 bases between the germline ends. The CDR3 loop spans 16 amino acids. Per germline, CDR1 MNHNS and CDR2 SASEGT. The CDR3 nucleotides read TGTGCCAGCAGTGTTCTAATCTCCGGGACTACCAATGAAGCTTTCTTT. Translation gives CASSVLISGTTNEAFF.

J is TRBJ2-7 and V is TRBV2, with TRBD1 as a possible D gene (6 bases). In germline, CDR1 is SNHLY, CDR2 FYNNEI. Trimming stripped 7 bases from V and 0 bases from J, with 10 bases between. CDR3 size: 13 residues. CDR3 residues: CASNGQISYEQYF. CDR3 bases: TGTGCCAGCAACGGACAGATCTCCTACGAGCAGTACTTC.

The chain links TRBV11-2 to TRBJ1-5, with TRBD1 identical over 7 bases. This CDR3 has 15 residues. V lost 3 bases to trimming and J lost 0 bases; unmatched junction nucleotides: 2. The germline CDR1 and CDR2 sequences are SGHAT and FQNNGV. The CDR3 here is CASSLGQYSNQPQHF. The DNA for the CDR3 is TGTGCCAGCAGCTTGGGACAGTATAGCAATCAGCCCCAGCATTTT.